This note documents a single T cell receptor (beta chain) sequence. The target of this receptor is not known. No much larger clone is present one base from it, and per-base qualities are unavailable. Through the immunoSEQ TRB Survey service, multiplex V and J primers were used to amplify rearranged CDR3 beta regions from genomic DNA. To keep sequencing depth equal across samples, survey-level depth of up to 500,000 reads per sample was applied. The libraries were purified, combined into pools and sequenced with Illumina technology. The paper's processing steps were these. Productive clonality, sample overlap, pairwise scatters, CDR3 beta length, V/D/J gene usage and productiveness were assessed with immunoSEQ online tools. Alongside Shannon and Simpson indices, calculated diversity was computed as the number of unique rearrangements divided by total templates, multiplied by 100. For principal component analysis, Z-score normalized data were analyzed with the R prcomp function and the ggbiplot package. Blood-rectal clonal overlap within each subject was quantified with Morisita's index. The table was pulled from immuneACCESS by TCRdb, which kept in-frame rearrangements only. Such tables lose some clones; where checked, under half of the loss comes from unresolved V genes, and the rest has no known cause. V, J and clone size are those of that table, while D and trimming were read from the DNA. The sample table shows some 15,000 clones, and roughly 80% are seen once. Of the sample, over 6.5% is held by the ten largest clones.

Germline trimming: 5 bases from V, 6 bases from J; junction bases outside gene matches: 10. CDR1 LNHDA and CDR2 SQIVND are derived from the germline V gene (reference sequence). The CDR3 runs 15 amino acids, cysteine and phenylalanine included. This entry keeps only the CDR3 DNA: 45 bases, framed from base 1. This specimen comes from a study of pediatric ulcerative colitis (dated by TCRdb to about 2019). Describing the broader study: From about ten newly diagnosed, treatment-naive pediatric ulcerative colitis patients and a few non-IBD control children, paired blood and rectal samples were collected. Study-wide conclusions, independent of this receptor: Only a handful of individuals were included in the healthy control group, which was small. Because repertoires came from total lymphocyte DNA, patterns in rare subsets such as regulatory T cells may not be reflected. Controls, mild-moderate and acute severe colitis patients were separated by rectal repertoire features, and reduced rectal diversity due to clonal expansions was observed in acute severe colitis. Blood-derived T cells may have been included in rectal pinch biopsies, especially in patients with overt colitis. For technical reasons, the blood samples of a couple of patients yielded substantially fewer templates, so those samples were excluded from the blood-rectal overlap analysis. Autologous blood-rectal clonal overlap was significantly higher in ulcerative colitis patients than in controls, suggesting increased T cell trafficking to inflamed tissue. Two rectal CDR3 clonotypes turned up in every ulcerative colitis patient but in none of the controls.

During colonoscopy, one to two rectal pinch biopsies were obtained for research purposes. The control children had a colonoscopy because IBD was suspected, but their endoscopy was normal both macroscopically and histologically, and none were diagnosed with IBD within the following year. Before DNA was isolated, the rectal biopsies underwent proteinase K digestion. The Wizard kit (Promega) was used to extract genomic DNA from blood and intestinal samples. Sequencing input: gut tissue. This sequence originates from a boy aged 5-17 years who was a control in a study of pediatric ulcerative colitis. This chain joins TRBV19 to TRBJ2-7; 10 middle bases align to TRBD1. The CDR3 reads as follows: CASSRGQGIEGEQYF. The bases read TGTGCCAGTAGTCGGGGACAGGGGATAGAGGGCGAGCAGTACTTC.